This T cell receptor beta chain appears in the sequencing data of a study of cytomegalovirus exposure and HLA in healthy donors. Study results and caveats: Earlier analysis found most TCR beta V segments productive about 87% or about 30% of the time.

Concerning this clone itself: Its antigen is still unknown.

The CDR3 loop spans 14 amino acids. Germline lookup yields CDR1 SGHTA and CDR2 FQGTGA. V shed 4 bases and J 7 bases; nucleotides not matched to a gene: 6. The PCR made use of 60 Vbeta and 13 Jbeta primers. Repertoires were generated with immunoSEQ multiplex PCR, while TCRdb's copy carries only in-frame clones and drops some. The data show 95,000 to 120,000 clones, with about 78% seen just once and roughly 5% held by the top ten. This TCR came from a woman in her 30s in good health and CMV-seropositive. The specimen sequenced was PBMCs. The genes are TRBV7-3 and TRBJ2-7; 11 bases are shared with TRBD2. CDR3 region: CASSSSGGIGEQYF. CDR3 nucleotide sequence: TGTGCCAGCAGCTCTAGCGGGGGGATCGGGGAGCAGTACTTC.